Below, 8 T cell receptor beta chains from the same sample are listed, as sequenced in a study of T cell responses to AZD1222 COVID-19 vaccine. Repertoires were generated with immunoSEQ multiplex PCR, while TCRdb's copy carries only in-frame clones and drops some. The sample has some 150,000 clones; 90% are singletons. The starting material was peripheral blood, obtained on day 0 of AZD1222 vaccination. These TCRs come from an adult in good health.

V is TRBV19 and J is TRBJ2-1; D is perhaps TRBD1 (7 bases). With 2 bases removed from V and 6 bases from J, the gap between germline ends came to 14 bases. This CDR3 is 15 amino acids long. Germline values: CDR1 LNHDA, CDR2 SQIVND (reference sequence). The CDR3 coding sequence is TGTGCCAGTAGTATAACAGGGGCGCGGGGCAATGAGCAGTTCTTC. It encodes CASSITGARGNEQFF.

This clone appeared a few times. This chain links TRBV28 with TRBJ2-7; unclear D gene. Trimming shortened V by 5 bases and J by 5 bases, and 7 bases separated the two germline ends. Germline V gene data show CDR1 as MDHEN and CDR2 as SYDVKM. This CDR3 region has 11 residues. CDR3 DNA: TGTGCCAGCAGTCCGAGCAACGAGCAGTACTTC. This gives the protein CASSPSNEQYF.

The chain carries TRBV7-9 and TRBJ1-2; the D gene is possibly TRBD1 (6 bases). From germline, CDR1 is SEHNR and CDR2 FQNEAQ (reference sequence). Trimming took 2 bases from V and 8 from J, leaving 12 bases between them. This CDR3 spans 13 amino acids. CDR3 nucleotide sequence: TGTGCCAGCAGCTTAATGGGGGCGCACGGCTACACCTTC. Translated: CASSLMGAHGYTF.

DNA for the CDR3: TGCGCCAGCAGCCAAGAATTCAGGTACAATGAGCAGTTCTTC. Amino acid sequence: CASSQEFRYNEQFF. The gene calls are TRBV4-3 and TRBJ2-1; D gene ambiguous. This CDR3 is 14 amino acids long. Germline CDR1 reads LGHNA; CDR2 reads YSLEER. Trimming took 0 bases from V and 4 from J, leaving 7 bases between them.

The chain couples TRBV3-1 (or the pseudogene TRBV3-2) to TRBJ2-7; no firm D call. This CDR3 comprises 14 residues. V was cut by 0 bases and J by 2 bases, with 8 bases left in between. Germline assignment: CDR1 LGHDT and CDR2 YNNKEL (reference sequence). CDR3 nucleotides: TGTGCCAGCAGCCAAGACGGCCGAACCTACGAGCAGTACTTC. The encoded protein is CASSQDGRTYEQYF.

The chain recombines TRBV7-2 with TRBJ2-1, with 8 bases aligning to TRBD2. Germline V CDR1 and CDR2: SGHTA, FQGNSA. The CDR3 is 19 residues long. The V gene end was trimmed by 4 bases and the J gene end by 9 bases; junction bases not matched to a gene: 23. The CDR3 loop reads CASSSRPGQRELGAGEQFF. The CDR3 DNA is TGTGCCAGCAGCTCCCGACCTGGCCAGCGGGAGTTGGGTGCGGGTGAGCAGTTCTTC. Together with reference TRBV7-2 and TRBJ2-1, the CDR3 gives the full variable domain: GAGVSQSPSNKVTEKGKDVELRCDPISGHTALYWYRQSLGQGLEFLIYFQGNSAPDKSGLPSDRFSAERTGGSVSTLTIQRTQQEDSAVYLCASSSRPGQRELGAGEQFFGPGTRLTVL.

This clone appeared once. V is TRBV12-5 and J is TRBJ2-2, with D hard to call. Trimming cost V 0 bases and J 0 bases, with 8 bases left between them. The germline V gene encodes CDR1 LGHNT and CDR2 FRNRAP. This CDR3 contains 16 residues. DNA of the CDR3: TGTGCTAGTGGTTTGGTGGTAGCCTCGAACACCGGGGAGCTGTTTTTT. As protein: CASGLVVASNTGELFF. The entire variable domain, with the rest obtained from reference TRBV12-5 and TRBJ2-2, is as follows: DARVTQTPRHKVTEMGQEVTMRCQPILGHNTVFWYRQTMMQGLELLAYFRNRAPLDDSGMPKDRFSAEMPDATLATLKIQPSEPRDSAVYFCASGLVVASNTGELFFGEGSRLTVL.

This rearrangement joins TRBV2 to TRBJ2-1; TRBD2 is a possible D gene (5 bases). Germline values: CDR1 SNHLY, CDR2 FYNNEI. CDR3 length: 14 residues. V lost 3 bases and J 8 bases, leaving 14 bases between the germline ends. The CDR3: CASSEDSSYDEQFF. The DNA of the CDR3 is TGTGCCAGCAGTGAGGACTCTAGTTACGATGAGCAGTTCTTC.